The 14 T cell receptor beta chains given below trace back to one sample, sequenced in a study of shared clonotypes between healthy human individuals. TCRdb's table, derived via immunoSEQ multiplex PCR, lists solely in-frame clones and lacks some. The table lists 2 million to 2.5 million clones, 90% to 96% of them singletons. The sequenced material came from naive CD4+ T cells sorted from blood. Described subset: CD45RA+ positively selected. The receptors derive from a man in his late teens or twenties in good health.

The CDR3 spells CASSYGRISGANVLTF. CDR3 nucleotide sequence: TGTGCCAGCAGTTACGGACGGATATCTGGGGCCAACGTCCTGACTTTC. The V and J genes are TRBV6-5 and TRBJ2-6; D unclear. Trimming cost V 2 bases and J 1 base, with 9 bases left between them. Germline lookup yields CDR1 MNHEY and CDR2 SVGAGI. The length of the CDR3 is 16 residues.

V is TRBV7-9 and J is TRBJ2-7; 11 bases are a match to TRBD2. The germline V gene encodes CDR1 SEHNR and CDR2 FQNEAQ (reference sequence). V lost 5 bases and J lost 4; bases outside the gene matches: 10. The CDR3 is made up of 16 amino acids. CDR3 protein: CASSITRTSGSYEQYF. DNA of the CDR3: TGTGCCAGCAGCATCACCCGTACTAGCGGGAGTTACGAGCAGTACTTC.

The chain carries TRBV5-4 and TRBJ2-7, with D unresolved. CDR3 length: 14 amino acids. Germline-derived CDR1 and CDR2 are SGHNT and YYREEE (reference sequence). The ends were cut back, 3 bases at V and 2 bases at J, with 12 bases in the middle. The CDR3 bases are TGTGCCAGCAGCTCCCCGAGTAATCCCTACGAGCAGTACTTC. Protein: CASSSPSNPYEQYF.

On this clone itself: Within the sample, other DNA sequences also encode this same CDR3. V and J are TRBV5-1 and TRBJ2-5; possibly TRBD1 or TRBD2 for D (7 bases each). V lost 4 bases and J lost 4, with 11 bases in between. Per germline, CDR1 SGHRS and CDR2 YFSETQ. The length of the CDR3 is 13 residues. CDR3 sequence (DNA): TGCGCCAGCAGCCTCAGGGGGGGAGAGACCCAGTACTTC. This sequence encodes CASSLRGGETQYF.

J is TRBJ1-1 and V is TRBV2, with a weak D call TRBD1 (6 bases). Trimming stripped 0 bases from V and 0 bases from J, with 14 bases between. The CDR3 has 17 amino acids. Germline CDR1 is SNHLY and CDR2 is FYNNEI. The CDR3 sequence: CASSEAINRAMNTEAFF. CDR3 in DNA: TGTGCCAGCAGTGAAGCCATTAACAGGGCGATGAACACTGAAGCTTTCTTT.

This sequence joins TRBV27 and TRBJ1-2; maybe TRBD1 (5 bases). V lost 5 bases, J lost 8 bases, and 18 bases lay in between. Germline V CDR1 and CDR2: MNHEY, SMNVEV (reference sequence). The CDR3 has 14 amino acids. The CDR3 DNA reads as TGTGCCAGCAGTCTCCTTGCGGGACCCGGGGGCTACACCTTC. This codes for CASSLLAGPGGYTF.

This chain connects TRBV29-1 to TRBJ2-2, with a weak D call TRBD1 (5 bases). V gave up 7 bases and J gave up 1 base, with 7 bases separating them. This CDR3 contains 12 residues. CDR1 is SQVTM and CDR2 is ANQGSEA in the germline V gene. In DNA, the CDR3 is TGCAGCGGTAGGGGGAACACCGGGGAGCTGTTTTTT. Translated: CSGRGNTGELFF.

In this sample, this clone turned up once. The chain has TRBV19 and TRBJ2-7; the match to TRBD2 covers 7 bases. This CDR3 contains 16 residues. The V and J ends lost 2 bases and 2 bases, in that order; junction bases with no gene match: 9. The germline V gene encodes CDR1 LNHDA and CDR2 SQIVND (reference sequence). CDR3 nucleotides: TGTGCCAGTAGTATAAGCGGGACTTCTACAACCTACGAGCAGTACTTC. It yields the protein CASSISGTSTTYEQYF.

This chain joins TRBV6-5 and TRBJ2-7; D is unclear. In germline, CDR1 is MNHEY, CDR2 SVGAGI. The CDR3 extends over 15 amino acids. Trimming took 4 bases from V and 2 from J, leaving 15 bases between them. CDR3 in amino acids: CASSSPPDGTYEQYF. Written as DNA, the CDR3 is TGTGCCAGCAGTTCCCCCCCGGACGGTACCTACGAGCAGTACTTC.

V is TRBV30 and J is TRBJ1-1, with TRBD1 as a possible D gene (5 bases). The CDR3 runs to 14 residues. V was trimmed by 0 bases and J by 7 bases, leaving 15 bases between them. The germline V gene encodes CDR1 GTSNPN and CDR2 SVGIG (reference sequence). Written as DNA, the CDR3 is TGTGCCTGGAGTGTACAGTTAAGCGGGGGTGAAGCTTTCTTT. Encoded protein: CAWSVQLSGGEAFF. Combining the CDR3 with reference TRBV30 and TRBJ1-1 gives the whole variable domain SQTIHQWPATLVQPVGSPLSLECTVEGTSNPNLYWYRQAAGRGLQLLFYSVGIGQISSEVPQNLSASRPQDRQFILSSKKLLLSDSGFYLCAWSVQLSGGEAFFGQGTRLTVV.

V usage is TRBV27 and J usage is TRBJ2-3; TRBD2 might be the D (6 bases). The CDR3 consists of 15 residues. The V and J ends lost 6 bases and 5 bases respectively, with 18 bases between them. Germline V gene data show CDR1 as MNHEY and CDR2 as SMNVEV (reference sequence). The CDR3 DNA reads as TGTGCCAGCAGCCCCGGCGGGACGCCAGGAGATACGCAGTATTTT. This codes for CASSPGGTPGDTQYF.

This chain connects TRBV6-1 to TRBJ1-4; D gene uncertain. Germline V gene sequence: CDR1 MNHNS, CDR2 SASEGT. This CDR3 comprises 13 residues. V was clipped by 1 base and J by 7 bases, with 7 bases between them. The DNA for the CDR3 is TGTGCCAGCAGTGAAGGGGTTAGTGAAAAACTGTTTTTT. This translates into CASSEGVSEKLFF.

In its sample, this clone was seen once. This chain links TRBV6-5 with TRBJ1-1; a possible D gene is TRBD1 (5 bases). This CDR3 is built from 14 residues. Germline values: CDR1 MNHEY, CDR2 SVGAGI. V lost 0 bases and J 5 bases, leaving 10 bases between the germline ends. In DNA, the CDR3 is TGTGCCAGCAGTTACTCAGGGACCGGGACTGAAGCTTTCTTT. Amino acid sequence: CASSYSGTGTEAFF.

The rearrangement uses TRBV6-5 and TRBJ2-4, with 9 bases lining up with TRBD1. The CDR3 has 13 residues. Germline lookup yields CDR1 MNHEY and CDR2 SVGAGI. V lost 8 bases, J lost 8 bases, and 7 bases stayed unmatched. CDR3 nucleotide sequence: TGTGCCAGCGGCCGTCGGACAGGGGACATTCAGTACTTC. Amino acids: CASGRRTGDIQYF.